This T cell receptor (beta chain) was observed in a study of blood T cells in healthy people across ages. Regarding the study as a whole: The percentage of naive T cells correlated strongly with TCR beta diversity.

Comment on this clonotype: The antigen is unknown.

This CDR3 spans 15 amino acids. Germline lookup yields CDR1 SGHRS and CDR2 YFSETQ. J lost 5 bases, V lost 4 bases, and 9 bases had no gene match. Using a J-beta primer mix together with a sample-barcoded 5' primer, a second PCR was run for roughly 7 to 12 cycles. TCRdb re-called the 5' RACE reads through MiXCR, storing one row per CDR3 protein. The data hold about a million distinct CDR3 sequences, with roughly 51% observed a single time. This chain links TRBV5-1 with TRBJ2-5; 9 positions agree with TRBD1. Sequencing used blood. This receptor was identified in a woman aged 60-75 years in good health. In DNA form, the CDR3 reads TGCGCCAGCAGCGGGGGACAGGGAGGGTACGAGACCCAGTACTTC. Its protein is CASSGGQGGYETQYF.